One TCR beta chain is described in this entry. Its antigen remains unidentified. The treatment denotes: roughly 11-day PBMC culture with coronavirus spike peptide pools or control peptides (ViraFEST assay). ViraFEST grew antigen-specific T cells using peptide pools, then sequenced TCRs. This sample stems from a study of vaccination and CD4 T cells after COVID-19. Study-level information: Collection of post-vaccine samples followed dose two by a median approximately 68 days, spanning a range of 14 to 241.

With the Oncomine TCR Beta short-read assay, DNA from cultured CD4+ T cells was sequenced. The template was genomic DNA from cultured CD4+ T cells. TCRdb re-called the PCR reads through MiXCR, storing one row per CDR3 protein. In the table there are approximately 21,000 distinct CDR3 sequences, roughly 29% of which are singletons. The CDR3 length is 12 residues. Trimming shortened V by 5 bases and J by 6 bases, and 9 bases separated the two germline ends. Looked up from germline, CDR1 is LNHDA and CDR2 is SQIVND (reference sequence). J is TRBJ2-3 and V is TRBV19; D gene uncertain. This TCR derives from a human donor with COVID-19. Sample: cultured CD4+ T cells from blood. CDR3: CASSASRDTQYF. The CDR3 region has the DNA TGTGCCAGTAGTGCATCAAGGGATACGCAGTATTTT.